Each of the 20 T cell receptor beta chains below was sequenced from the same sample in a study of T cells after yellow fever vaccination. TCRdb re-called the 5' RACE reads with MiXCR, one entry per CDR3 protein. This repertoire shows about 370,000 distinct CDR3 sequences, 11% found once; its top ten account for about 17%. Sequencing was performed on PBMCs, taken on the day of the first yellow fever vaccination. The receptors derive from a man younger than 35 who received the YFV17D yellow fever vaccine.

Written as DNA, the CDR3 is TGCGCCAGCAGCACCCAGGGTTCGGACGAAAAACTGTTTTTT. It codes for CASSTQGSDEKLFF. The rearrangement links TRBV5-1 to TRBJ1-4, with D possibly being TRBD1 (5 bases). Trimming removed 4 bases from V and 8 bases from J, with 15 bases in between. The CDR3 is 14 amino acids. The germline V gene has CDR1 SGHRS and CDR2 YFSETQ.

This clonotype was found many times. The chain carries TRBV7-2 and TRBJ2-2; 7 bases agree with TRBD1. Trimming took 1 base from V and 2 from J; bases not matched to a gene: 1. Germline lookup yields CDR1 SGHTA and CDR2 FQGNSA. The CDR3 is made up of 15 amino acids. The CDR3 protein is CASSLDRGNTGELFF. The DNA of the CDR3 is TGTGCCAGCAGCTTAGACAGGGGTAACACCGGGGAGCTGTTTTTT.

The J gene is TRBJ2-5, the V gene TRBV12-5; maybe TRBD1 (7 bases). This CDR3 has 15 amino acids. Trimming removed 4 bases at V and 8 bases at J, with 20 bases between. Germline V CDR1 and CDR2: LGHNT, FRNRAP. CDR3 DNA sequence: TGTGCTAGTGGTTCAGGGGGGATGGGTTTGGGAACCCAGTACTTC. It translates to CASGSGGMGLGTQYF. The full variable domain, its missing parts supplied by reference TRBV12-5 and TRBJ2-5, is DARVTQTPRHKVTEMGQEVTMRCQPILGHNTVFWYRQTMMQGLELLAYFRNRAPLDDSGMPKDRFSAEMPDATLATLKIQPSEPRDSAVYFCASGSGGMGLGTQYFGPGTRLLVL.

This chain joins TRBV28 and TRBJ1-1, with D possibly matching TRBD1 (5 bases). CDR1 and CDR2 (germline): MDHEN, SYDVKM. This CDR3 contains 13 residues. The ends were cut back, 5 bases at V and 11 bases at J, with 18 bases in the middle. CDR3: CASSPDGGGRAFF. The CDR3 region has the DNA TGTGCCAGCAGTCCGGACGGGGGGGGTCGTGCTTTCTTT.

This rearrangement joins TRBV14 to TRBJ2-2; TRBD2 agrees at 10 bases. This CDR3 is 17 amino acids long. V lost 4 bases, J lost 6 bases, and 11 bases stayed unmatched. CDR1 is SGHDN, CDR2 FVKESK, per germline. In nucleotides, the CDR3 is TGTGCCAGCAGCCGGCATACTAGCGGGGCCCTCCCCGGGGAGCTGTTTTTT. Translation: CASSRHTSGALPGELFF.

This chain connects TRBV5-1 to TRBJ2-1, with TRBD2 matching 8 bases. Germline V CDR1 and CDR2: SGHRS, YFSETQ. The V segment lost 4 bases and the J segment 10 bases; nucleotides outside the gene matches: 13. CDR3 length equals 15 residues. DNA for the CDR3: TGCGCCAGCAGCCCAAGATTAGCGGGGACGGGAGAGCAGTTCTTC. Its protein is CASSPRLAGTGEQFF.

This clonotype was counted a few times. This sequence joins TRBV30 and TRBJ2-7; 8 bases agree with TRBD2. Per germline, CDR1 GTSNPN and CDR2 SVGIG (reference sequence). The V and J ends lost 4 bases and 6 bases, in that order; junction bases with no gene match: 5. The CDR3 spans 12 residues. CDR3 region: CAWTRGGREQYF. In DNA form, the CDR3 reads TGTGCCTGGACCCGGGGGGGACGCGAGCAGTACTTC.

The CDR3 bases are TGTGCCAGCAGCCTCCGACCTACCGAGCAGTTCTTC. Translated: CASSLRPTEQFF. The V gene is TRBV7-8, the J gene TRBJ2-1; unclear D gene. Germline lookup yields CDR1 SGHVS and CDR2 FQNEAQ. The CDR3 spans 12 residues. Between the trimmed V and J ends, which lost 5 bases and 10 bases, there was a span of 12 bases.

This clonotype was seen a handful of times. The chain carries TRBV18 and TRBJ1-3, with TRBD1 matching 7 bases. The CDR3 loop spans 14 amino acids. J was trimmed by 0 bases and V by 7 bases; bases with no gene match: 3. Germline V gene data show CDR1 as KGHSH and CDR2 as LQKENI. The CDR3 sequence: CASYGTDSGNTIYF. The CDR3 bases are TGTGCCAGCTACGGGACAGACTCTGGAAACACCATATATTTT.

This clonotype was seen a few times. The genes are TRBV5-1 and TRBJ1-1; tentative D call: TRBD1 (5 bases). Per the germline V gene, CDR1 is SGHRS and CDR2 is YFSETQ. The CDR3 consists of 15 residues. Trimming stripped 4 bases from V and 1 base from J, with 14 bases between. The CDR3 bases are TGCGCCAGCAGCATGGGACCGCACCAGAACACTGAAGCTTTCTTT. Residues: CASSMGPHQNTEAFF. The full variable domain, its missing parts supplied by reference TRBV5-1 and TRBJ1-1, is KAGVTQTPRYLIKTRGQQVTLSCSPISGHRSVSWYQQTPGQGLQFLFEYFSETQRNKGNFPGRFSGRQFSNSRSEMNVSTLELGDSALYLCASSMGPHQNTEAFFGQGTRLTVV.

The V call is TRBV5-1, the J call TRBJ2-5; 10 bases are shared with TRBD1. Unmatched junction bases numbered 5, after V lost 2 bases and J lost 4 bases. This CDR3 region has 15 residues. Germline CDR1 is SGHRS and CDR2 is YFSETQ. This CDR3 reads CASSFWDRGRETQYF. The CDR3 DNA reads as TGCGCCAGCAGCTTTTGGGACAGGGGCCGAGAGACCCAGTACTTC.

This clonotype has more than one count but fewer than ten. The chain employs TRBV5-1 and TRBJ2-1; TRBD2 matches 11 bases. CDR3 length: 16 residues. The junction had 7 bases not matched to a gene; V was cut back by 4 bases and J by 4 bases. Per the germline V gene, CDR1 is SGHRS and CDR2 is YFSETQ. This CDR3 is CASSGLTSGAYNEQFF. The CDR3 bases are TGCGCCAGCAGCGGCCTGACTAGCGGGGCTTACAATGAGCAGTTCTTC.

V is TRBV7-9 and J is TRBJ2-1; 7 nucleotides match TRBD1. CDR1 SEHNR and CDR2 FQNEAQ come from the germline V gene (reference sequence). The CDR3 has 17 amino acids. V dropped 5 bases and J dropped 4; count of bases not matched to a gene: 14. The CDR3 reads CASSLPSDRSRYNEQFF. The DNA for the CDR3 is TGTGCCAGCAGCCTACCCTCGGACAGGAGCCGTTACAATGAGCAGTTCTTC.

This chain links TRBV7-2 with TRBJ1-1, with a tentative D call TRBD1 (5 bases). V lost 0 bases and J lost 7, with 12 bases in between. The CDR3 extends over 14 amino acids. Germline values: CDR1 SGHTA, CDR2 FQGNSA. The CDR3 sequence: CASSLAGPGGEAFF. The DNA for the CDR3 is TGTGCCAGCAGCTTAGCGGGGCCTGGGGGTGAAGCTTTCTTT. The complete variable domain, with remaining parts taken from reference TRBV7-2 and TRBJ1-1, reads GAGVSQSPSNKVTEKGKDVELRCDPISGHTALYWYRQSLGQGLEFLIYFQGNSAPDKSGLPSDRFSAERTGGSVSTLTIQRTQQEDSAVYLCASSLAGPGGEAFFGQGTRLTVV.

This chain links TRBV5-1 with TRBJ1-6; D is unclear. CDR3 length: 17 residues. Germline V gene lookup returns CDR1 SGHRS and CDR2 YFSETQ. V was pared by 2 bases and J by 5 bases, with 17 bases between. The CDR3 sequence: CASSFLSPSGNNSPLHF. CDR3 DNA: TGCGCCAGCAGCTTCTTGAGTCCGTCCGGGAATAATTCACCCCTCCACTTT.

In its sample, this clonotype was seen a few times. The rearrangement joins TRBV6-1 to TRBJ2-3; a weak D match, TRBD2 (5 bases). CDR1 is MNHNS, CDR2 SASEGT, per germline. V was pared by 6 bases and J by 1 base, with 11 bases between. This CDR3 has 14 residues. The CDR3 protein is CASRELGGTDTQYF. The DNA for the CDR3 is TGTGCCAGCAGGGAACTCGGGGGCACAGATACGCAGTATTTT.

This clonotype was picked up many times. V is TRBV5-4 and J is TRBJ2-3; 14 nucleotides agree with TRBD2. Germline CDR1 SGHNT, CDR2 YYREEE (reference sequence). This CDR3 spans 15 amino acids. The J segment lost 7 bases and the V segment lost 4 bases, leaving 5 bases of the junction unmatched. The CDR3 loop is CASSAGTSGGNTQYF. The CDR3 coding sequence is TGTGCCAGCAGCGCCGGGACTAGCGGGGGTAATACGCAGTATTTT.

This chain connects TRBV21-1 to TRBJ2-3. TRBV21-1 is recorded as a pseudogene. The CDR3 totals 14 residues. CDR3 bases: TGTGCCAGCAGCGGGCAGATTGGCACAGATACGCAGTATTTT. It codes for CASSGQIGTDTQYF.

This clonotype was seen repeatedly, ten times or more. The chain couples TRBV19 to TRBJ2-1; the match to TRBD1 covers 9 bases. The CDR3 sequence is 15 residues long. V lost 9 bases to trimming and J lost 4 bases; unmatched junction nucleotides: 10. The germline CDR1 and CDR2 sequences are LNHDA and SQIVND (reference sequence). The DNA for the CDR3 is TGTGCCAGCCTCCCAGGGACAGGGCCATACAATGAGCAGTTCTTC. Residues: CASLPGTGPYNEQFF.

The chain links TRBV15 to TRBJ2-3; 12 bases are shared with TRBD1. V lost 2 bases, J lost 6 bases, and 9 bases stayed unmatched. CDR1 and CDR2 from the germline V gene are LNHNV and YYDKDF (reference sequence). The CDR3 covers 17 residues. CDR3 in DNA: TGTGCCACCAGCAGATTAGGGGACAGGGGGCAGTTGGATACGCAGTATTTT. Translation: CATSRLGDRGQLDTQYF.